This TCR beta chain was captured in a study of control samples from healthy donors and cancer patients. Produced via immunoSEQ multiplex PCR; TCRdb's table is partial and in-frame only. The sample lists around 70,000 clones, 87% occurring once. J gave up 2 bases and V 8 bases, and 10 bases lay outside the gene matches. The CDR3 runs 15 residues. Germline CDR1 is MDHEN and CDR2 is SYDVKM. The source of this sequence is a woman in her fifties or sixties with head and neck cancer. Source material: PBMCs. V usage is TRBV28 and J usage is TRBJ1-1; TRBD1 matches at 8 bases. The CDR3 here is CASLGQGAINTEAFF. The CDR3 nucleotides are TGTGCCAGCCTAGGGCAGGGGGCGATAAACACTGAAGCTTTCTTT.